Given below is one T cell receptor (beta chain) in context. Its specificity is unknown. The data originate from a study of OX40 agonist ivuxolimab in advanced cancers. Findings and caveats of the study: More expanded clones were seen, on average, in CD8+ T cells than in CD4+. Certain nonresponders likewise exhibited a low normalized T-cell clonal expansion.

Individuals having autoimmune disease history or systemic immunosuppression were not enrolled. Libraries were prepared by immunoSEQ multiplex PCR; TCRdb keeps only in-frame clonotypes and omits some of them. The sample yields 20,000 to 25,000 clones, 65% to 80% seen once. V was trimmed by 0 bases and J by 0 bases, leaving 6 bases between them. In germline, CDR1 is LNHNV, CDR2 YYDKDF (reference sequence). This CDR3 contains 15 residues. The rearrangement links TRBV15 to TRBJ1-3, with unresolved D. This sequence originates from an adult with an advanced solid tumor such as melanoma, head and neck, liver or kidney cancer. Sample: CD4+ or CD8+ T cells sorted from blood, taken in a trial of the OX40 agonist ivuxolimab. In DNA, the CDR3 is TGTGCCACCAGCAGAGATATACGCTCTGGAAACACCATATATTTT. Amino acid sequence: CATSRDIRSGNTIYF. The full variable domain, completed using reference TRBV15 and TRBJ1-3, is DAMVIQNPRYQVTQFGKPVTLSCSQTLNHNVMYWYQQKSSQAPKLLFHYYDKDFNNEADTPDNFQSRRPNTSFCFLDIRSPGLGDTAMYLCATSRDIRSGNTIYFGEGSWLTVV.